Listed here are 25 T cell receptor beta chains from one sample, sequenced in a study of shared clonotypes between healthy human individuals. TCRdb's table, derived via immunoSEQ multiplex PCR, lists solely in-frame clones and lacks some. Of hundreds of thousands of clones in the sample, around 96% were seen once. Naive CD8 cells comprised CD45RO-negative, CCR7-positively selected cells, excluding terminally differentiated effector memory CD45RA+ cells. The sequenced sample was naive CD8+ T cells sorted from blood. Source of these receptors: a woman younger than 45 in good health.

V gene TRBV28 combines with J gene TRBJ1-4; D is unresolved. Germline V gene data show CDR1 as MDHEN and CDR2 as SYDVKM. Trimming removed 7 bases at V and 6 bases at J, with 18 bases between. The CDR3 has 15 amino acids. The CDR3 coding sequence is TGTGCCAGCACCCGAGGGAGAGGACTGGATGAAAAACTGTTTTTT. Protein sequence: CASTRGRGLDEKLFF. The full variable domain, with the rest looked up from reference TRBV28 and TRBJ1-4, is DVKVTQSSRYLVKRTGEKVFLECVQDMDHENMFWYRQDPGLGLRLIYFSYDVKMKEKGDIPEGYSVSREKKERFSLILESASTNQTSMYLCASTRGRGLDEKLFFGSGTQLSVL.

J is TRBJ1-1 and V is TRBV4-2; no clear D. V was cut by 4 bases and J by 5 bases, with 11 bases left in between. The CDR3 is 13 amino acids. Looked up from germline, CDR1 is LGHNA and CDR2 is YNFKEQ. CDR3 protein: CASSPLVRTEAFF. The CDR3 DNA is TGTGCCAGCAGCCCCCTCGTCCGGACTGAAGCTTTCTTT.

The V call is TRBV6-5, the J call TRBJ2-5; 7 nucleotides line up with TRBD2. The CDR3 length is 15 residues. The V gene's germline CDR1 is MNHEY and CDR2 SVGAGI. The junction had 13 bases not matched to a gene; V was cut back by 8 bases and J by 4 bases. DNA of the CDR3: TGTGCCAGCCGAAGCCCCCTCGGCGGGAGAGAGACCCAGTACTTC. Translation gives CASRSPLGGRETQYF.

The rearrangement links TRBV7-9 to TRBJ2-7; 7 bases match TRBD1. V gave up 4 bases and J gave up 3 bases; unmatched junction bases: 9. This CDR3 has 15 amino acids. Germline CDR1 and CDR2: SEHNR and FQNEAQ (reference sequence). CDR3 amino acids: CASSYKPGQSYEQYF. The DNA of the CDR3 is TGTGCCAGCAGCTACAAGCCGGGACAGAGCTACGAGCAGTACTTC.

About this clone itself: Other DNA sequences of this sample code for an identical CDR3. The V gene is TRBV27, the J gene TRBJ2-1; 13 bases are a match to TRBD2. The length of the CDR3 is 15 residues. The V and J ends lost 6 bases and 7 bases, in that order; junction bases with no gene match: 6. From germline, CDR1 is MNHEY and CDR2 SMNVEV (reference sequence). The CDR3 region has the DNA TGTGCCAGCAGCTCCGGGACTAGCGGGAAGAATGAGCAGTTCTTC. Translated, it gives CASSSGTSGKNEQFF.

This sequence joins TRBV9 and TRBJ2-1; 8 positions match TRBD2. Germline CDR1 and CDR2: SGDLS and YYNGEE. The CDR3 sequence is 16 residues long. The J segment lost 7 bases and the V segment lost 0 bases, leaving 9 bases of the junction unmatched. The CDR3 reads CASSVASRLALNEQFF. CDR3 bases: TGTGCCAGCAGCGTAGCGTCCCGACTAGCGTTGAATGAGCAGTTCTTC.

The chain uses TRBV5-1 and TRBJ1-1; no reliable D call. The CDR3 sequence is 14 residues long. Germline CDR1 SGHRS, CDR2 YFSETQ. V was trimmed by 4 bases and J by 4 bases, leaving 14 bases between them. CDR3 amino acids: CASSPHRWGTEAFF. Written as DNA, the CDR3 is TGCGCCAGCAGCCCCCACCGTTGGGGCACTGAAGCTTTCTTT.

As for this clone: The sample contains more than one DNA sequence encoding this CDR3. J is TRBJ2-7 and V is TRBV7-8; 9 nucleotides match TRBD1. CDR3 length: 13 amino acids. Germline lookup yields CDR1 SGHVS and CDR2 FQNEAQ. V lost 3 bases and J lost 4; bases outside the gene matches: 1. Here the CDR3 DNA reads TGTGCCAGCAGCTTGGGGACAGGGTACGAGCAGTACTTC. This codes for CASSLGTGYEQYF.

CDR3 in amino acids: CASAVMGLAGEEQFF. Here the CDR3 DNA reads TGTGCTAGTGCCGTCATGGGACTAGCGGGAGAAGAGCAGTTCTTC. The chain uses TRBV12-5 and TRBJ2-1, with 14 bases aligning to TRBD2. V gave up 7 bases and J gave up 10 bases; unmatched junction bases: 9. From germline, CDR1 is LGHNT and CDR2 FRNRAP. The CDR3 length is 15 residues.

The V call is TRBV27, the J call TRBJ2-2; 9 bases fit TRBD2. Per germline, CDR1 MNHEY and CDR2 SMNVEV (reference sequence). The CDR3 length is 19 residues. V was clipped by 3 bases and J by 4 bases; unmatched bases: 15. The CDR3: CASSLRGLAGGRVTGELFF. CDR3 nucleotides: TGTGCCAGCAGTTTGAGGGGACTAGCAGGCGGTCGGGTCACCGGGGAGCTGTTTTTT.

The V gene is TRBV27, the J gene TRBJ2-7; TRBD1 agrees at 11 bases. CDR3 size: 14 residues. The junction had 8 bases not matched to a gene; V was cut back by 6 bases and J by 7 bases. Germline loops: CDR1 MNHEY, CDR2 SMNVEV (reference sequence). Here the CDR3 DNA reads TGTGCCAGCAGCGGACAGGGGGCTACGGGAGAGCAGTACTTC. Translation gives CASSGQGATGEQYF.

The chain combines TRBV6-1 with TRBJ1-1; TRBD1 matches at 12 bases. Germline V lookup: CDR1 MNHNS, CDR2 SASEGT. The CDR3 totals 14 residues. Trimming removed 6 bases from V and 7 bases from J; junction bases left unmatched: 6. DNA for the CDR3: TGTGCCAGCAGCGGAGGGGACAGGGGGCATGAAGCTTTCTTT. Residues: CASSGGDRGHEAFF.

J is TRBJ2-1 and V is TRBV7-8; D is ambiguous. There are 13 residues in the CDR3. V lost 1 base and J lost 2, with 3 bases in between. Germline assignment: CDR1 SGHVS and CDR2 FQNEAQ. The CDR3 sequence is CASSLGPYNEQFF. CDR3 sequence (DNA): TGTGCCAGCAGCTTAGGACCCTACAATGAGCAGTTCTTC. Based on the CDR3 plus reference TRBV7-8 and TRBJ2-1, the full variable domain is GAGVSQSPRYKVAKRGQDVALRCDPISGHVSLFWYQQALGQGPEFLTYFQNEAQLDKSGLPSDRFFAERPEGSVSTLKIQRTQQEDSAVYLCASSLGPYNEQFFGPGTRLTVL.

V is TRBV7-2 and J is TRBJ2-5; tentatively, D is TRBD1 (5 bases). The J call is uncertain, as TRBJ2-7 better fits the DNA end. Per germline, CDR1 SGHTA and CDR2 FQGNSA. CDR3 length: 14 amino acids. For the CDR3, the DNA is TGTGCCAGCAGCTTAAGACAGCCAGCCTACGAGCAGTACTTC. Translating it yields CASSLRQPAYEQYF.

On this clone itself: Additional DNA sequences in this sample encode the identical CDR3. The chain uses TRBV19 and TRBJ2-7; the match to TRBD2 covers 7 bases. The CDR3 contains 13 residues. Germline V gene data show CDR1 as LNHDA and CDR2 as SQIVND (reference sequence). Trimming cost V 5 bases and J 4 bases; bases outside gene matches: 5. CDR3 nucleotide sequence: TGTGCCAGTAGTCCCGGCGGGAGTTACGAGCAGTACTTC. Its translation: CASSPGGSYEQYF. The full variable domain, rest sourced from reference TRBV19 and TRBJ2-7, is DGGITQSPKYLFRKEGQNVTLSCEQNLNHDAMYWYRQDPGQGLRLIYYSQIVNDFQKGDIAEGYSVSREKKESFPLTVTSAQKNPTAFYLCASSPGGSYEQYFGPGTRLTVT.

As DNA, the CDR3 is TGTGCCACCAGCAGTTACAGGCTCCATGATCATGAAAAACTGTTTTTT. Amino acids: CATSSYRLHDHEKLFF. The rearrangement joins TRBV15 to TRBJ1-4; perhaps TRBD1 as D (5 bases). Germline values: CDR1 LNHNV, CDR2 YYDKDF (reference sequence). Between the trimmed V and J ends, which lost 3 bases and 6 bases, there was a span of 17 bases. The CDR3 runs to 16 residues.

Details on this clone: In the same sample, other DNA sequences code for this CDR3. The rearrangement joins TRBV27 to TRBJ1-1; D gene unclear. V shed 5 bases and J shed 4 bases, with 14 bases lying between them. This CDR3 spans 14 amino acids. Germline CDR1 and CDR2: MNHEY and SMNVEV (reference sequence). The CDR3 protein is CASSPGGLGTEAFF. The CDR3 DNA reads TGTGCCAGCAGTCCGGGTGGACTGGGCACTGAAGCTTTCTTT.

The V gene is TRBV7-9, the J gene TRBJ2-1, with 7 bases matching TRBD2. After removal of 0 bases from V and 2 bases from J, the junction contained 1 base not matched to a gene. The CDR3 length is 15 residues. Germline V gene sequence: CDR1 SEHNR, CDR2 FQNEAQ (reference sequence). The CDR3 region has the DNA TGTGCCAGCAGCTTAGCGGCGGGAGCCTACAATGAGCAGTTCTTC. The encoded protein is CASSLAAGAYNEQFF.

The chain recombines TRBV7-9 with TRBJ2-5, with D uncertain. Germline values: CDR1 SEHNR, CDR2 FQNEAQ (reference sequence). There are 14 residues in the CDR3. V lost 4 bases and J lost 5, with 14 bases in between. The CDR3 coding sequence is TGTGCCAGCAGCTGGACCCCGGATGGGGAGACCCAGTACTTC. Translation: CASSWTPDGETQYF.

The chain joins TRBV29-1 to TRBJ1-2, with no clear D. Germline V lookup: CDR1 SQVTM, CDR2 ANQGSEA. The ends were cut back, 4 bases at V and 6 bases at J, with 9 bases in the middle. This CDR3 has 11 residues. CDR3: CSVVAGHGYTF. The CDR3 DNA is TGCAGCGTTGTGGCGGGTCATGGCTACACCTTC.

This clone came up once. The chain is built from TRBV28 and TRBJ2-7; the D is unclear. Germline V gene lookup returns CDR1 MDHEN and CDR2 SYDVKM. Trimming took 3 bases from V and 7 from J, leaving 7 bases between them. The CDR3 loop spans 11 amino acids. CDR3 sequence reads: CASSLAEEQYF. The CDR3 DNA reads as TGTGCCAGCAGTTTGGCAGAGGAGCAGTACTTC.

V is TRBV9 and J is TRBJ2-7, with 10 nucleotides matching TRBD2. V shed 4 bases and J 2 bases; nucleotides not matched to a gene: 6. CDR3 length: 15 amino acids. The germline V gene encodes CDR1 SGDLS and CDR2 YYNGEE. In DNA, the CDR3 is TGTGCCAGCAGCCCCTGGACTAGCGGAGCCTACGAGCAGTACTTC. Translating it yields CASSPWTSGAYEQYF.

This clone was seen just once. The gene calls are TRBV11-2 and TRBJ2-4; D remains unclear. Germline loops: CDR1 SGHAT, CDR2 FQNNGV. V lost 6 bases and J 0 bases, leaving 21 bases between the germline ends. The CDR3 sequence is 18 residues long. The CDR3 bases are TGTGCCAGCAGTCTCCCCGGACCAGACGGTAGAGCCAAAAACATTCAGTACTTC. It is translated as CASSLPGPDGRAKNIQYF.

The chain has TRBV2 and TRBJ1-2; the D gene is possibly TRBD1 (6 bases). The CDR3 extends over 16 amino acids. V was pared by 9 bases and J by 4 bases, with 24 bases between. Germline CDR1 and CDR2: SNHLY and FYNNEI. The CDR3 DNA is TGTGCCAGGGCCCGCCCGCGAGGGGGGCCCGCCTATGGCTACACCTTC. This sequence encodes CARARPRGGPAYGYTF. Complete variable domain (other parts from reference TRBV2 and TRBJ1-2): EPEVTQTPSHQVTQMGQEVILRCVPISNHLYFYWYRQILGQKVEFLVSFYNNEISEKSEIFDDQFSVERPDGSNFTLKIRSTKLEDSAMYFCARARPRGGPAYGYTFGSGTRLTVV.

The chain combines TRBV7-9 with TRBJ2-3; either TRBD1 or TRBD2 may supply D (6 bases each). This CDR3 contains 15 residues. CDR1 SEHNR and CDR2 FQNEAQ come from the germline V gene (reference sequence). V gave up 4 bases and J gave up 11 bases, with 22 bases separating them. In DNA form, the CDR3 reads TGTGCCAGCAGCTCGGGGCAGGAGGGGGTCGGTAGGCAGTATTTT. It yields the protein CASSSGQEGVGRQYF.